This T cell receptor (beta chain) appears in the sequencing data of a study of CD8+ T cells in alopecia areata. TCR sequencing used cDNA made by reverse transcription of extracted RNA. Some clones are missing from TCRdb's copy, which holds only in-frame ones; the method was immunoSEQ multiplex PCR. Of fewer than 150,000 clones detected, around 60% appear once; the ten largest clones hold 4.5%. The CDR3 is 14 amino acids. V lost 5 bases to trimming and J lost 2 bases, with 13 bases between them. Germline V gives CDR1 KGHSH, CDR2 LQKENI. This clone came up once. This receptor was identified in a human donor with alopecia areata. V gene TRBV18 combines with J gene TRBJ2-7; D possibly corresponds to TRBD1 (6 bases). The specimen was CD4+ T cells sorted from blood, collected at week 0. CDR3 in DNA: TGTGCCAGCTCATCTGACACAGGGCCCTACGAGCAGTACTTC. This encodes CASSSDTGPYEQYF.